The rows below give T cell receptor beta chains drawn from one sample of a study of long-term antiretroviral therapy in people with HIV. Produced via immunoSEQ multiplex PCR; TCRdb's table is partial and in-frame only. The sample consists of 15,000 to 20,000 clones, around 80% of them appearing once. The sample here was unsorted PBMCs, taken 2.2 years after starting antiretroviral therapy. Receptors were obtained from a man between 50 and 59 years old with HIV. Both conserved end residues are part of each CDR3. D genes are given only for firm matches. Rows may omit the clone size; those that give it use once, few, many or a size class.

size	V	D	J	DNA	CDR3
.	TRBV6-1	.	TRBJ2-2	TGTGCCAGCAGTGCTGCGGCAGGGTATGCCGGGGAGCTGTTTTTT	CASSAAAGYAGELFF
.	TRBV5-1	.	TRBJ2-5	TGCGCCAGCAGCTTGGTACCAGGTCAAGAGACCCAGTACTTC	CASSLVPGQETQYF
.	TRBV7-2	.	TRBJ2-7	TGTGCCAGCAGCGCATATTACGAGCAGTACTTC	CASSAYYEQYF
.	TRBV7-9	.	TRBJ1-1	TGTGCCAGCAGCCTCGGGGGGGAAGCTTTCTTT	CASSLGGEAFF
.	TRBV28	TRBD1	TRBJ1-4	TGTGCCAGCGGTACGGACAGGGACGCTGAAAAACTGTTTTTT	CASGTDRDAEKLFF
.	TRBV2	TRBD1	TRBJ1-2	TGTGCCAGCAGGCGGGACAGGGGGCTAGGCTATGGCTACACCTTC	CASRRDRGLGYGYTF
.	TRBV7-2	.	TRBJ1-1	TGTGCCAGCAGCTTAGGGAGAGTGACTGAAGCTTTCTTT	CASSLGRVTEAFF
.	TRBV29-1	TRBD1	TRBJ2-1	TGCAGCGTGCCCAGGGGGCAAGTCTACAATGAGCAGTTCTTC	CSVPRGQVYNEQFF
few	TRBV18	.	TRBJ2-7	TGTGCCAGCTCACCATTGGCCGTAGTAGTTGGAGAGCAGTACTTC	CASSPLAVVVGEQYF
.	TRBV19	TRBD1	TRBJ1-5	TGTGCCAGTAGCCGCGGGACAGGGGGCTCTCAGCCCCAGCATTTT	CASSRGTGGSQPQHF
.	TRBV5-1	.	TRBJ1-4	TGCGCCAGCAGCCCCCGGGGGATTGCAACTAATGAAAAACTGTTTTTT	CASSPRGIATNEKLFF
.	TRBV7-2	.	TRBJ2-1	TGTGCCAGCAGCCCCTGGGGGGCGTCAACAGGGGACAATGAGCAGTTCTTC	CASSPWGASTGDNEQFF
.	TRBV27	.	TRBJ1-2	TGTGCCAGCAGTTTAACCCAGGGTAGAAGGGGCTACACCTTC	CASSLTQGRRGYTF
.	TRBV9	.	TRBJ2-3	TGTGCCAGCAGCGGGTCTCGGGTAGGCACAGATACGCAGTATTTT	CASSGSRVGTDTQYF
.	TRBV2	.	TRBJ2-3	TGTGCCAGCAGGAGATCAGATACGCAGTATTTT	CASRRSDTQYF
.	TRBV4-3	TRBD1	TRBJ1-5	TGCGCCAGCAGCCGAAGGACAGGGAATCAGCCCCAGCATTTT	CASSRRTGNQPQHF
.	TRBV5-1	.	TRBJ2-3	TGCGCCAGCAGCTTGCAGGGGGGCGCCAGCGCAGATACGCAGTATTTT	CASSLQGGASADTQYF
.	TRBV4-3	TRBD2	TRBJ2-1	TGCGCCAGCAGCCCCCTAGGACTAGCGGGACTAGTAATCAATGAGCAGTTCTTC	CASSPLGLAGLVINEQFF
.	TRBV5-1	.	TRBJ2-3	TGCGCCAGCAGCTTCCCGGCCAAAGCGGGAGATACGCAGTATTTT	CASSFPAKAGDTQYF
once	TRBV9	TRBD2	TRBJ2-5	TGTGCCAGCAGCGTAGATGGGAGGGAAGAGACCCAGTACTTC	CASSVDGREETQYF
once	TRBV4-3	.	TRBJ1-1	TGCGCCAGCAGCCAAGATTCATGGCAGGGCGACACTGAAGCTTTCTTT	CASSQDSWQGDTEAFF
few	TRBV6-6	.	TRBJ2-1	TGTGCCAGCATTTTACAGGGACCTGGGGGTGAGCAGTTCTTC	CASILQGPGGEQFF
.	TRBV5-1	TRBD2	TRBJ2-3	TGCGCCAGCAGCTTGGAGGCGGGGGGGGTGACAGATACGCAGTATTTT	CASSLEAGGVTDTQYF
.	TRBV11-2	.	TRBJ2-7	TGTGCCAGCAGCTTAGGCCAGGGGACCTACGAGCAGTACTTC	CASSLGQGTYEQYF
once	TRBV13	.	TRBJ2-1	TGTGCCAGCAGCTTTACCAGGGGTGAGCAGTTCTTC	CASSFTRGEQFF
.	TRBV12-5	TRBD2	TRBJ2-7	TGTGCTAGTGGTTTGGCTAAAAGACTAGCGGGGAACTACGAGCAGTACTTC	CASGLAKRLAGNYEQYF
.	TRBV6-5	.	TRBJ2-7	TGTGCCAGCAGTGTCAGGAACTCCTACGAGCAGTACTTC	CASSVRNSYEQYF
.	TRBV4-2	TRBD2	TRBJ2-5	TGTGCCAGCAGCCAAGATGCGGGGGGGCAAGAGACCCAGTACTTC	CASSQDAGGQETQYF
once	TRBV7-2	.	TRBJ2-7	TGTGCCAGCAGCTTAGCAAGGGGGGGGCGAACCTACGAGCAGTACTTC	CASSLARGGRTYEQYF
few	TRBV7-9	.	TRBJ1-2	TGTGCCAGCAGCTCCGGATTCTATGGCTACACCTTC	CASSSGFYGYTF
few	TRBV6-5	TRBD1	TRBJ1-2	TGTGCCAGCAAAGGACAGGGCAACTATGGCTACACCTTC	CASKGQGNYGYTF
.	TRBV11-3	.	TRBJ2-3	TGTGCCAGCGGCCTTGGGGGGGCTCAGACAGATACGCAGTATTTT	CASGLGGAQTDTQYF
.	TRBV29-1	.	TRBJ1-1	TGCAGCGTTTTGGCGAACACTGAAGCTTTCTTT	CSVLANTEAFF
few	TRBV7-9	.	TRBJ1-2	TGTGCCAGCAGCTTAAAGGAGGTGGAGGATAGCCTTGGCTACACCTTC	CASSLKEVEDSLGYTF
.	TRBV7-8	.	TRBJ1-4	TGTGCCAGCAGCTGGGCCCCCACTGATGAAAAACTGTTTTTT	CASSWAPTDEKLFF
.	TRBV27	.	TRBJ2-7	TGTGCCAGCAGTTTACAGGGCTCCTACGAGCAGTACTTC	CASSLQGSYEQYF
.	TRBV7-3	TRBD1	TRBJ1-5	TGTGCCAGCACCACGAAGACAGGGGAGAGGCCCCAGCATTTT	CASTTKTGERPQHF
.	TRBV19	.	TRBJ1-2	TGTGCCACCGCCCCGAAAAAACCGGGGCCTACTAACTATGGCTACACCTTC	CATAPKKPGPTNYGYTF
.	TRBV5-1	TRBD1	TRBJ2-1	TGCGCCAGCAGCTTGTGGACAGGTTCCTACAATGAGCAGTTCTTC	CASSLWTGSYNEQFF
.	TRBV5-5	TRBD1	TRBJ2-7	TGTGCCAGCAGCTTTGGTGGACAGGCTTACGAGCAGTACTTC	CASSFGGQAYEQYF
.	TRBV14	.	TRBJ1-1	TGTGCCAGCAGCCAAGATCCCGAAACTGAAGCTTTCTTT	CASSQDPETEAFF
.	TRBV7-9	TRBD1	TRBJ1-1	TGTGCCAGCAGCTCCAACCGACAGGGGGGTATGAACACTGAAGCTTTCTTT	CASSSNRQGGMNTEAFF
.	TRBV4-3	TRBD2	TRBJ2-5	TGCGCCAGCAGCCCAGCTAGCGGGGGGGCCTCGGAGACCCAGTACTTC	CASSPASGGASETQYF
.	TRBV5-1	.	TRBJ1-1	TGCGCCAGCAGCGTGACAGAGGGGAGCTTGGAAGCTTTCTTT	CASSVTEGSLEAFF
few	TRBV4-3	TRBD2	TRBJ2-2	TGCGCCAGCAGCCAAGAAGCCCCTAGCGGGGCTAACACCGGGGAGCTGTTTTTT	CASSQEAPSGANTGELFF
.	TRBV19	TRBD2	TRBJ2-1	TGTGCCAGTAGTATAGTAACGGGGGGTGGATATGAGCAGTTCTTC	CASSIVTGGGYEQFF
.	TRBV30	.	TRBJ1-3	TGTGCCTGGAGAAACAGGAGCTCTGGAAACACCATATATTTT	CAWRNRSSGNTIYF
few	TRBV6-1	TRBD1	TRBJ2-7	TGTGCCAGCAGTGACTGGACAGGGGGTAGCTACGAGCAGTACTTC	CASSDWTGGSYEQYF
.	TRBV5-1	TRBD1	TRBJ2-4	TGCGCCAGCAGCTTACCTCCGGGACAGGGGAACATTCAGTACTTC	CASSLPPGQGNIQYF
.	TRBV2	TRBD2	TRBJ2-1	TGTGCCAGCAGGGCCCAGGGACTAGCGGGGGGTAACCAGTTCTTC	CASRAQGLAGGNQFF